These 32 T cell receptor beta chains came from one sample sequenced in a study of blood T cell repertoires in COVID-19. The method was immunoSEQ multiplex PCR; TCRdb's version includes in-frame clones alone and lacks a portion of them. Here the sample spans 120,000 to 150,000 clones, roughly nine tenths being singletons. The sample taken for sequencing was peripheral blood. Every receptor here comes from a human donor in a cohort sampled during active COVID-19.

The CDR3 nucleotides are TGTGCCAGCAGGAGCCGGGACAGATTGCAGTACTTC. As protein: CASRSRDRLQYF. V gene TRBV7-3 combines with J gene TRBJ2-7; TRBD1 agrees at 7 bases. This CDR3 spans 12 amino acids. In germline, CDR1 is SGHTA, CDR2 FQGTGA. Unmatched junction bases numbered 8, after V lost 6 bases and J lost 9 bases.

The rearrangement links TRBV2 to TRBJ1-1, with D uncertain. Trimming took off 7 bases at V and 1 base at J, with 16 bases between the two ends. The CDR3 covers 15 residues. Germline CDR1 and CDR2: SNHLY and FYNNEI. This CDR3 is CASKSGRRANTEAFF. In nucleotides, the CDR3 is TGTGCCAGCAAATCCGGTAGGAGGGCGAACACTGAAGCTTTCTTT.

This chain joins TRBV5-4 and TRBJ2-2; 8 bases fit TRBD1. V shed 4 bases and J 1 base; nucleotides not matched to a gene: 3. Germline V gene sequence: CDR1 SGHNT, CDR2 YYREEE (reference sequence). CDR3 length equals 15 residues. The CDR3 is CASSLGQGNTGELFF. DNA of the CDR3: TGTGCCAGCAGCCTAGGACAGGGGAACACCGGGGAGCTGTTTTTT.

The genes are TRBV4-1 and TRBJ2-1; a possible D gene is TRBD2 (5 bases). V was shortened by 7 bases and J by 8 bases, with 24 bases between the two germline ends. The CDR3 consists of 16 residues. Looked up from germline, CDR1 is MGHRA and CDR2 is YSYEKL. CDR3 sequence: CASTLLSGGGADEQFF. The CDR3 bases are TGCGCCAGCACCTTACTGTCCGGCGGTGGAGCGGATGAGCAGTTCTTC.

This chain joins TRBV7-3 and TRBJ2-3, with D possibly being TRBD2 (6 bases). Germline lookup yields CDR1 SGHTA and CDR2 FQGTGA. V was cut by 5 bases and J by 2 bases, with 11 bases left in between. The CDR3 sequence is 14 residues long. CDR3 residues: CASSTGLSTDTQYF. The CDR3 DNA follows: TGTGCCAGCAGCACAGGACTATCCACAGATACGCAGTATTTT.

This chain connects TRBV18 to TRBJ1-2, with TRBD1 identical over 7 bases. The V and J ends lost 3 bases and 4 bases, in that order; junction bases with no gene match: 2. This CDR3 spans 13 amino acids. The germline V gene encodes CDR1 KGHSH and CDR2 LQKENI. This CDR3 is CASSPTGTYGYTF. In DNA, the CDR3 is TGTGCCAGCTCACCGACAGGGACCTATGGCTACACCTTC.

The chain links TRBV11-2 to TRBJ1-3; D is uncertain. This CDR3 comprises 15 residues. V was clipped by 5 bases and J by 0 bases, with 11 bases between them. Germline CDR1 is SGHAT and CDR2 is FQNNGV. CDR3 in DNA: TGTGCCAGCAGCCTAACGGGAGTCTCTGGAAACACCATATATTTT. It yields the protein CASSLTGVSGNTIYF.

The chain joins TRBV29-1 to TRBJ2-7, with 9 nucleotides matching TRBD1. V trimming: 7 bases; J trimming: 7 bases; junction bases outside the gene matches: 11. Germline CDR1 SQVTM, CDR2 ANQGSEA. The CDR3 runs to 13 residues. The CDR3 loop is CSANLGQGKEQYF. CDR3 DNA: TGCAGCGCTAACCTAGGACAGGGGAAAGAGCAGTACTTC.

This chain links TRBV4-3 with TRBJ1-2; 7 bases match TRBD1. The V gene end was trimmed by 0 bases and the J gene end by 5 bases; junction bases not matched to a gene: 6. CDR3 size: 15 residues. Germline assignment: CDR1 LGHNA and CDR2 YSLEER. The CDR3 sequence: CASSQELQGRYGYTF. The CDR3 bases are TGCGCCAGCAGCCAAGAGTTACAGGGGAGATATGGCTACACCTTC.

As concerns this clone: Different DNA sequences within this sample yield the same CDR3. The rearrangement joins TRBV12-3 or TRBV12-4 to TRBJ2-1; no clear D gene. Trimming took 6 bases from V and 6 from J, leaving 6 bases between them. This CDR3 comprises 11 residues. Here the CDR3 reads CASSGGNEQFF. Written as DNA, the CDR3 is TGTGCCAGCAGCGGCGGCAATGAGCAGTTCTTC.

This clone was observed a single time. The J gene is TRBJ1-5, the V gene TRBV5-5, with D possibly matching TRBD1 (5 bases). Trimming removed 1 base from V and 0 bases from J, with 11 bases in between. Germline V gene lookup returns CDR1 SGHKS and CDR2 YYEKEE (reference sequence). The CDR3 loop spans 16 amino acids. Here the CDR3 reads CASSLLGGDSNQPQHF. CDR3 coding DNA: TGTGCCAGCAGCTTGTTGGGAGGGGATAGCAATCAGCCCCAGCATTTT.

CDR3 region: CSASVGAREETQYF. Written as DNA, the CDR3 is TGCAGTGCTAGTGTGGGGGCCAGGGAAGAGACCCAGTACTTC. The chain couples TRBV20-1 to TRBJ2-5; D is possibly TRBD1 (6 bases). Germline V CDR1 and CDR2: DFQATT, SNEGSKA (reference sequence). CDR3 length: 14 residues. Trimming stripped 3 bases from V and 3 bases from J, with 14 bases between.

This chain's CDR3 is CASKISGQGFGEQYF. The CDR3 nucleotides read TGTGCCAGCAAGATCTCAGGACAGGGGTTTGGCGAGCAGTACTTC. The chain uses TRBV7-9 and TRBJ2-7; TRBD1 matches at 9 bases. The CDR3 consists of 15 residues. CDR1 and CDR2 from the germline V gene are SEHNR and FQNEAQ (reference sequence). The junction had 13 bases not matched to a gene; V was cut back by 7 bases and J by 6 bases. The variable domain in full, completed from reference TRBV7-9 and TRBJ2-7, reads DTGVSQNPRHKITKRGQNVTFRCDPISEHNRLYWYRQTLGQGPEFLTYFQNEAQLEKSRLLSDRFSAERPKGSFSTLEIQRTEQGDSAMYLCASKISGQGFGEQYFGPGTRLTVT.

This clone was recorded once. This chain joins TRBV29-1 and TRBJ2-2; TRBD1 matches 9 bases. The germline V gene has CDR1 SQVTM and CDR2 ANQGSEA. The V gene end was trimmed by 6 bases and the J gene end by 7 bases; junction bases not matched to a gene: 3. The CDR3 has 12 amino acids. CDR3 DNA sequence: TGCAGCGTAAACAGGGGGCGCGGGGAGCTGTTTTTT. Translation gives CSVNRGRGELFF.

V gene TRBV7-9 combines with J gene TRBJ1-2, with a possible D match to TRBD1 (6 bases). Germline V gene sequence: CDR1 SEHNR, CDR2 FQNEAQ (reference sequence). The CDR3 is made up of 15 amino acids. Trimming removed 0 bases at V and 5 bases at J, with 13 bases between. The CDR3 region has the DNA TGTGCCAGCAGCTTAGCGCCAGGGGTAGGGTATGGCTACACCTTC. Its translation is CASSLAPGVGYGYTF. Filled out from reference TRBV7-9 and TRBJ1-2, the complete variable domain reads DTGVSQNPRHKITKRGQNVTFRCDPISEHNRLYWYRQTLGQGPEFLTYFQNEAQLEKSRLLSDRFSAERPKGSFSTLEIQRTEQGDSAMYLCASSLAPGVGYGYTFGSGTRLTVV.

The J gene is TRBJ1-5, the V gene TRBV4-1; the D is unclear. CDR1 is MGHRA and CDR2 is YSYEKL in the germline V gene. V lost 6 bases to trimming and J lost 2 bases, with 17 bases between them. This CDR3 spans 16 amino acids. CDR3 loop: CASSRTITRGNQPQHF. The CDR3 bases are TGCGCCAGCAGTCGAACTATTACGCGGGGCAATCAGCCCCAGCATTTT.

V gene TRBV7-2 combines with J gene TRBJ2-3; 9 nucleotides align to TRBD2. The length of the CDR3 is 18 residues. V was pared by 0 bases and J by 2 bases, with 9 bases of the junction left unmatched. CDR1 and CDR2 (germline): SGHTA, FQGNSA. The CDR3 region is CASSLAVVIAGATDTQYF. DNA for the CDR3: TGTGCCAGCAGCTTAGCGGTGGTGATAGCGGGGGCCACAGATACGCAGTATTTT.

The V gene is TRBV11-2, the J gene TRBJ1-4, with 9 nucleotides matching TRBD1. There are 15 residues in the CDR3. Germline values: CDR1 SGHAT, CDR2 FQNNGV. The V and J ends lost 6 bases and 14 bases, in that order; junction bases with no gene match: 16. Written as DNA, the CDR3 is TGTGCCAGCAGGGTTCCCGGGACAGGGAACAAAATGCTGTTTTTT. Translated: CASRVPGTGNKMLFF.

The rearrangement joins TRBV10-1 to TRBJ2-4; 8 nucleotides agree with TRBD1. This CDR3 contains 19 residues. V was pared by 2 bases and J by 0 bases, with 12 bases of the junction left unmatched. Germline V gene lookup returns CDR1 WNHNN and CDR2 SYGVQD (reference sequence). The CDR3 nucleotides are TGCGCCAGCAGTGAGCGGAGAGGGACAGGAGACCTAGCCAAAAACATTCAGTACTTC. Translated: CASSERRGTGDLAKNIQYF.

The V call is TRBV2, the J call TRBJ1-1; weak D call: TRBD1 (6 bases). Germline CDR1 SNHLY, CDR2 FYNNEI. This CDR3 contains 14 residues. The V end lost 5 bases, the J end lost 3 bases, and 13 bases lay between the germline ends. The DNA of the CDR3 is TGTGCCAGCAGTAAGCACAGGGAAGACACTGAAGCTTTCTTT. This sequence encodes CASSKHREDTEAFF.

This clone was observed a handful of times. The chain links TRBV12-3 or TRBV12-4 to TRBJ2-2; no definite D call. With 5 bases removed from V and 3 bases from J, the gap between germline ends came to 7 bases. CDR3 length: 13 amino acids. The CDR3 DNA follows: TGTGCCAGCAGTGTAAGCTACACCGGGGAGCTGTTTTTT. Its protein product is CASSVSYTGELFF.

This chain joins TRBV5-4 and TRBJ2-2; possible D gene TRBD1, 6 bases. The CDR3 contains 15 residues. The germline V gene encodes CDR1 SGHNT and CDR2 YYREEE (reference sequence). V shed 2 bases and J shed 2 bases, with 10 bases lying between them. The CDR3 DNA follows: TGTGCCAGCAGCTTCGACAGGATAAACACCGGGGAGCTGTTTTTT. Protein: CASSFDRINTGELFF.

CDR3 in DNA: TGTGCCAGCAGTTTAAAGGGGGAGCACACTGAAGCTTTCTTT. Translating gives CASSLKGEHTEAFF. The chain is built from TRBV27 and TRBJ1-1, with D possibly matching TRBD1 (6 bases). V gave up 2 bases and J gave up 3 bases, with 10 bases separating them. CDR3 length: 14 residues. Germline assignment: CDR1 MNHEY and CDR2 SMNVEV (reference sequence).

The CDR3 here is CASSLEGGLSDEQYF. The CDR3 nucleotides are TGCGCCAGCAGCTTGGAAGGCGGGTTATCGGACGAGCAGTACTTC. The chain is built from TRBV5-1 and TRBJ2-7; a weak D match, TRBD2 (5 bases). The CDR3 totals 15 residues. Trimming took off 0 bases at V and 5 bases at J, with 15 bases between the two ends. CDR1 is SGHRS, CDR2 YFSETQ, per germline. The full variable domain, completed using reference TRBV5-1 and TRBJ2-7, is KAGVTQTPRYLIKTRGQQVTLSCSPISGHRSVSWYQQTPGQGLQFLFEYFSETQRNKGNFPGRFSGRQFSNSRSEMNVSTLELGDSALYLCASSLEGGLSDEQYFGPGTRLTVT.

The CDR3 nucleotides are TGTGCCAGCAGTGGAGGGATAGACAGGGGTCAGGTGCCCTACAATGAGCAGTTCTTC. Translated: CASSGGIDRGQVPYNEQFF. This chain connects TRBV6-4 to TRBJ2-1, with 8 bases lining up with TRBD1. CDR3 size: 19 residues. Germline V gene sequence: CDR1 MRHNA, CDR2 SNTAGT. V was pared by 4 bases and J by 2 bases, with 16 bases of the junction left unmatched.

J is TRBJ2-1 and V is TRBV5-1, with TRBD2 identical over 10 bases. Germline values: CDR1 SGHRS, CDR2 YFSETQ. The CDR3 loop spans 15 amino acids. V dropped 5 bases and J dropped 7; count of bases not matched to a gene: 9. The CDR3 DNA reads TGCGCCAGCAGAGCTCCGGGACTAGCGACTAATGAGCAGTTCTTC. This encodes CASRAPGLATNEQFF.

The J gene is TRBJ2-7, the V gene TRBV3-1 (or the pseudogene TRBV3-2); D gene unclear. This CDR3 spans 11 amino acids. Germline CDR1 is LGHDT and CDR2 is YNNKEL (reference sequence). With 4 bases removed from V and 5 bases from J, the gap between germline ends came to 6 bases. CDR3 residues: CASSLAHEQYF. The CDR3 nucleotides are TGTGCCAGCAGCCTTGCGCACGAGCAGTACTTC.

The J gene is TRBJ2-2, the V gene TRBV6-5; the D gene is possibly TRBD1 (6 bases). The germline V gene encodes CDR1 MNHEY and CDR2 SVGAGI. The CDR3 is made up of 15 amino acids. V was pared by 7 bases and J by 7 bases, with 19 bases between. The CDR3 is CASTLIHRVGGELFF. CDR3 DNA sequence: TGTGCCAGCACCCTGATCCACAGGGTAGGCGGGGAGCTGTTTTTT.

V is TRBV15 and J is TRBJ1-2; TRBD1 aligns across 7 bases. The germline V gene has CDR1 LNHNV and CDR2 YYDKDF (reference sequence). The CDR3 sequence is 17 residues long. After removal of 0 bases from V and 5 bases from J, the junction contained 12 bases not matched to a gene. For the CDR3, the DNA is TGTGCCACCAGCAGAGAATCTGGATGGACAGGACAATATGGCTACACCTTC. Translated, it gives CATSRESGWTGQYGYTF.

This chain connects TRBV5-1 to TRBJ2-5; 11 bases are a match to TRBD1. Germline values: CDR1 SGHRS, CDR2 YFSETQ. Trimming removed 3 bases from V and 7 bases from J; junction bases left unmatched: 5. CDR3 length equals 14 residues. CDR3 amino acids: CASSSRGQGGTQYF. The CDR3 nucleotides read TGCGCCAGCAGCTCACGGGGACAGGGGGGGACCCAGTACTTC. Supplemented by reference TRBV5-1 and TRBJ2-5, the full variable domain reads KAGVTQTPRYLIKTRGQQVTLSCSPISGHRSVSWYQQTPGQGLQFLFEYFSETQRNKGNFPGRFSGRQFSNSRSEMNVSTLELGDSALYLCASSSRGQGGTQYFGPGTRLLVL.

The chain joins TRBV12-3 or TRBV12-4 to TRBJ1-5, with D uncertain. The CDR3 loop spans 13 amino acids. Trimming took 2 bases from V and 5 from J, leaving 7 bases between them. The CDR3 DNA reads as TGTGCCAGCAGTTTACAGTCTCATCAGCCCCAGCATTTT. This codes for CASSLQSHQPQHF.

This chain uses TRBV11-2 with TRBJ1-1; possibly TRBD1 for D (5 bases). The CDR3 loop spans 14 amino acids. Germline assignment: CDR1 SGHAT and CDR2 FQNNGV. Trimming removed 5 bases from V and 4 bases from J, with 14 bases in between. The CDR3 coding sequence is TGTGCCAGCAGCCGCAGGCAGGGTGGCACTGAAGCTTTCTTT. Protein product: CASSRRQGGTEAFF.